This T cell receptor (beta chain) was profiled in a study of blood T cell repertoires in COVID-19. Study information: PBMCs, B-cell-depleted T cells, or T cells were the source of the cDNA or gDNA that made up the material.

Measured with immunoSEQ multiplex PCR; TCRdb has only the in-frame clones, and not every one. The sample consists of around 180,000 clones, approximately 89% of them appearing once. J was trimmed by 4 bases and V by 3 bases; bases with no gene match: 4. This CDR3 has 14 amino acids. CDR1 and CDR2 (germline): MDHEN, SYDVKM. V is TRBV28 and J is TRBJ1-2, with 8 bases fitting TRBD1. The sequenced sample consisted of peripheral blood. This clonotype was obtained from a woman aged 25-40 years with acute or convalescent COVID-19. CDR3 amino acids: CASSFTGGVYGYTF. DNA for the CDR3: TGTGCCAGCAGTTTTACAGGGGGAGTCTATGGCTACACCTTC.